The rows below give T cell receptor beta chains drawn from one sample of a study of beta chain features in type 1 diabetes. Repertoires were generated with immunoSEQ multiplex PCR, while TCRdb's copy carries only in-frame clones and drops some. The data contain hundreds of thousands of clones, more than 12% of them seen just once; the ten biggest clones take up 0.035% to 0.045%. Specimen: naive CD4+ T cells from blood. These receptors were taken from a young man with type 1 diabetes. Each CDR3 is given with its conserved first and last residue. The order of the fields is V gene, clone size, D gene, J gene, CDR3 protein, CDR3 DNA. A D gene is named only where the DNA matches it firmly. Size tells how often a clone was seen (once, few, many) or the class of an expanded clone, and some rows leave it out.

>TRBV9|NA|NA|TRBJ2-2
CASSVSSRPTGELFF
TGTGCCAGCAGCGTAAGTTCTCGACCGACCGGGGAGCTGTTTTTT
>TRBV9|NA|TRBD1|TRBJ2-7
CASSVGQGNEQYF
TGTGCCAGCAGCGTAGGACAGGGGAACGAGCAGTACTTC
>TRBV18|NA|TRBD1|TRBJ1-4
CASSPPNRDSPNEKLFF
TGTGCCAGCTCACCTCCTAACCGGGACAGCCCTAATGAAAAACTGTTTTTT
>TRBV2|few|TRBD1|TRBJ2-5
CASSNPFGQGEGETQYF
TGTGCCAGCAGCAACCCTTTCGGACAGGGGGAAGGAGAGACCCAGTACTTC
>TRBV29-1|NA|NA|TRBJ1-1
CSAREQGNTEAFF
TGCAGCGCTAGGGAACAGGGGAACACTGAAGCTTTCTTT
>TRBV7-2|NA|NA|TRBJ1-3
CASSSYLGSGNTIYF
TGTGCCAGCAGCTCCTATTTGGGCTCTGGAAACACCATATATTTT
>TRBV4-1|few|NA|TRBJ2-2
CASSDVRGNIGELFF
TGCGCCAGCAGTGATGTCAGGGGTAACATCGGGGAGCTGTTTTTT
>TRBV27|NA|NA|TRBJ2-1
CASSFNSINEQFF
TGTGCCAGCAGTTTTAACAGCATCAATGAGCAGTTCTTC
>TRBV30|NA|NA|TRBJ2-2
CAWSSGATGELFF
TGTGCCTGGAGTTCCGGGGCCACCGGGGAGCTGTTTTTT
>TRBV14|few|NA|TRBJ2-3
CASGMAERSTQYF
TGTGCCAGCGGTATGGCGGAACGGAGTACGCAGTATTTT
>TRBV5-4|few|NA|TRBJ1-2
CASSSYGGHDGYTF
TGTGCCAGCAGCTCTTATGGCGGACACGATGGCTACACCTTC
>TRBV7-9|NA|TRBD2|TRBJ2-6
CASSRGLAGVVPGANVLTF
TGTGCCAGCAGCCGGGGACTAGCGGGAGTAGTGCCCGGGGCCAACGTCCTGACTTTC
>TRBV4-3|few|NA|TRBJ2-7
CASSQDAGPSPYEQYF
TGCGCCAGCAGCCAAGACGCGGGTCCCTCTCCCTACGAGCAGTACTTC
>TRBV19|few|NA|TRBJ2-7
CASRGGTGPYEQYF
TGTGCCAGCAGAGGGGGAACAGGTCCCTACGAGCAGTACTTC
>TRBV9|few|NA|TRBJ1-6
CASSGERSPLHF
TGTGCCAGCTCGGGGGAGCGGTCACCCCTCCACTTT
>TRBV28|few|NA|TRBJ2-7
CASSRGGTVATYEQYF
TGTGCCAGCAGCCGCGGAGGGACAGTGGCCACCTACGAGCAGTACTTC
>TRBV20-1|NA|NA|TRBJ1-1
CSALGNTEAFF
TGCAGTGCGTTGGGGAACACTGAAGCTTTCTTT
>TRBV7-2|NA|TRBD1|TRBJ1-2
CASSFRQGALDYGYTF
TGTGCCAGCAGCTTCAGACAGGGGGCGCTGGACTATGGCTACACCTTC
>TRBV7-3|few|NA|TRBJ2-7
CASSERRESNEQYF
TGTGCCAGCAGCGAAAGGCGAGAGAGCAACGAGCAGTACTTC
>TRBV10-3|NA|TRBD2|TRBJ2-5
CAIRASLAGAGETQYF
TGTGCCATCAGAGCCTCCCTAGCGGGAGCTGGGGAGACCCAGTACTTC
>TRBV7-9|few|NA|TRBJ1-5
CASSKDRIGGNQPQHF
TGTGCCAGCAGCAAGGACAGAATCGGGGGCAATCAGCCCCAGCATTTT
>TRBV27|few|NA|TRBJ1-2
CASSFPGAGGYTF
TGTGCCAGCAGTTTCCCAGGGGCGGGTGGCTACACCTTC
>TRBV6-5|NA|TRBD1|TRBJ1-2
CASSPGQFNYGYTF
TGTGCCAGCAGTCCGGGACAGTTTAACTATGGCTACACCTTC
>TRBV6-6|NA|NA|TRBJ1-5
CASRRGQNSNQPQHF
TGTGCCAGCAGACGCGGACAGAATAGCAATCAGCCCCAGCATTTT
>TRBV29-1|NA|NA|TRBJ2-1
CSGGGGASSYNEQFF
TGCAGCGGCGGAGGAGGGGCGAGCTCCTACAATGAGCAGTTCTTC
>TRBV5-4|NA|TRBD2|TRBJ2-1
CASSPFGGGPNEQFF
TGTGCCAGCAGCCCCTTTGGGGGAGGGCCGAATGAGCAGTTCTTC
>TRBV19|NA|NA|TRBJ2-7
CASSIRDTRYEQYF
TGTGCCAGTAGTATCAGGGACACCCGCTACGAGCAGTACTTC
>TRBV6-5|NA|NA|TRBJ1-4
CASSYHGGQKGEKLFF
TGTGCCAGCAGTTACCACGGGGGTCAAAAGGGTGAAAAACTGTTTTTT
>TRBV29-1|few|TRBD1|TRBJ2-7
CSVQDRGGSYEQYF
TGCAGCGTCCAGGACAGGGGGGGCTCCTACGAGCAGTACTTC
>TRBV25-1|few|NA|TRBJ2-1
CASSEYVTRDEQFF
TGTGCCAGCAGTGAATATGTAACCCGGGATGAGCAGTTCTTC
>TRBV15|NA|TRBD1|TRBJ2-1
CATSRATGTVSYNEQFF
TGTGCCACCAGCAGGGCTACCGGGACAGTCTCCTACAATGAGCAGTTCTTC
>TRBV7-9|NA|NA|TRBJ1-3
CASSLGLILSGNTIYF
TGTGCCAGCAGCTTAGGACTCATCCTCTCTGGAAACACCATATATTTT
>TRBV7-9|few|TRBD2|TRBJ2-1
CASSGGISGRVDEQFF
TGTGCCAGCAGTGGAGGAATTAGCGGGAGGGTGGATGAGCAGTTCTTC
>TRBV14|NA|NA|TRBJ1-2
CASSQAYGPNYGYTF
TGTGCCAGCAGCCAGGCTTACGGACCGAACTATGGCTACACCTTC
>TRBV9|NA|TRBD2|TRBJ2-7
CASSASGTGSHEQYF
TGTGCCAGCAGCGCGAGCGGGACTGGAAGCCACGAGCAGTACTTC
>TRBV5-1|few|TRBD1|TRBJ1-4
CASSQGTGRGEKLFF
TGCGCCAGCAGCCAGGGGACAGGGAGAGGTGAAAAACTGTTTTTT
>TRBV6-5|NA|NA|TRBJ2-3
CASSLGLATDTQYF
TGTGCCAGCAGTCTGGGGTTGGCTACAGATACGCAGTATTTT
>TRBV11-1|NA|NA|TRBJ2-7
CASSFSGVLIYEQYF
TGTGCCAGCAGCTTTTCTGGCGTCTTAATCTACGAGCAGTACTTC
>TRBV5-1|NA|NA|TRBJ2-7
CASSFGFPYEQYF
TGCGCCAGCAGCTTTGGGTTTCCCTACGAGCAGTACTTC
>TRBV4-1|few|NA|TRBJ2-6
CASSEGAGANVLTF
TGCGCCAGCAGCGAGGGGGCTGGGGCCAACGTCCTGACTTTC
>TRBV7-2|NA|NA|TRBJ2-5
CASSRQETQYF
TGTGCCAGCAGCCGTCAAGAGACCCAGTACTTC
>TRBV5-4|once|NA|TRBJ1-2
CASSLIRDDNYGYTF
TGTGCCAGCAGCTTGATTCGGGATGATAACTATGGCTACACCTTC
>TRBV13|few|NA|TRBJ1-1
CASSFGRPTAEAFF
TGTGCCAGCAGCTTTGGACGGCCGACCGCTGAAGCTTTCTTT
>TRBV7-9|few|TRBD1|TRBJ1-4
CASSPGGAGEKLFF
TGTGCCAGCAGCCCAGGGGGAGCGGGAGAAAAACTGTTTTTT
>TRBV5-1|few|TRBD2|TRBJ2-3
CASSPAGATSTDTQYF
TGCGCCAGCAGCCCCGCGGGAGCGACCAGCACAGATACGCAGTATTTT
>TRBV5-1|NA|NA|TRBJ1-1
CASSSKGDTEAFF
TGCGCCAGCAGCTCCAAGGGGGACACTGAAGCTTTCTTT
>TRBV7-8|few|NA|TRBJ1-5
CASSLAPQANQPQHF
TGTGCCAGCAGCTTAGCCCCGCAGGCCAATCAGCCCCAGCATTTT
>TRBV5-1|NA|NA|TRBJ2-1
CASSWDAGSYNEQFF
TGCGCCAGCAGTTGGGACGCCGGCTCCTACAATGAGCAGTTCTTC
>TRBV4-3|NA|NA|TRBJ2-7
CASSQVRTSTYEQYF
TGCGCCAGCAGCCAAGTCAGGACGTCAACCTACGAGCAGTACTTC
>TRBV5-1|NA|NA|TRBJ2-3
CASSLSYTDTQYF
TGCGCCAGCAGCTTGTCCTACACAGATACGCAGTATTTT
>TRBV7-2|few|NA|TRBJ1-4
CASSSTPTDNEKLFF
TGTGCCAGCAGCTCTACACCGACAGATAATGAAAAACTGTTTTTT
>TRBV29-1|NA|TRBD1|TRBJ2-3
CSVEGSQIGGGSWGTDTQYF
TGCAGCGTTGAAGGTTCTCAAATAGGGGGCGGATCGTGGGGAACAGATACGCAGTATTTT
>TRBV13|few|NA|TRBJ2-7
CASSLGFRLDPYEQYF
TGTGCCAGCAGCTTAGGGTTCCGACTAGACCCCTACGAGCAGTACTTC
>TRBV5-4|NA|NA|TRBJ2-5
CASSLNSEGRQTQYF
TGTGCCAGCAGCCTGAACTCTGAGGGGCGACAGACCCAGTACTTC
>TRBV9|NA|NA|TRBJ2-2
CASSPRGDANTGELFF
TGTGCCAGCAGCCCCAGAGGAGATGCGAACACCGGGGAGCTGTTTTTT
>TRBV4-3|NA|NA|TRBJ1-6
CASSSQYGSSYNSPLHF
TGCGCCAGCAGCTCGCAATACGGAAGCTCCTATAATTCACCCCTCCACTTT
>TRBV5-1|NA|TRBD2|TRBJ2-7
CASSIQRERGEQYF
TGCGCCAGCAGCATCCAGCGGGAGCGGGGCGAGCAGTACTTC